Below, 25 T cell receptor beta chains from the same sample are listed, as sequenced in a study. The sorted Tregs were CD4+CD25+CD127-/low cells. TCRdb called the 5' RACE reads again in MiXCR, with one record for every CDR3 protein. The data contain roughly 45,000 distinct CDR3 sequences, 22% of them seen just once; the ten biggest clones take up about 3.8%. The source material was Tregs sorted from blood. These receptors were taken from a female donor with breast cancer.

The chain is built from TRBV28 and TRBJ2-1, with TRBD2 matching 8 bases. The CDR3 sequence is 16 residues long. The germline V gene has CDR1 MDHEN and CDR2 SYDVKM. The J segment lost 0 bases and the V segment lost 1 base, leaving 2 bases of the junction unmatched. The CDR3 coding sequence is TGTGCCAGCAGTTTATCGAGCGGGAGCTCCTACAATGAGCAGTTCTTC. Translated: CASSLSSGSSYNEQFF.

The sample holds many counts of this clonotype. The chain has TRBV5-1 and TRBJ1-6; D ambiguous. Trimming removed 5 bases at V and 2 bases at J, with 14 bases between. CDR1 and CDR2 from the germline V gene are SGHRS and YFSETQ. CDR3 length: 16 amino acids. The CDR3, as DNA: TGCGCCAGCAGACGGACCGAGGTGGCCTATAATTCACCCCTCCACTTT. The encoded protein is CASRRTEVAYNSPLHF.

This clonotype was counted many times. The chain combines TRBV4-2 with TRBJ2-3, with 15 bases identical to TRBD2. The germline V gene encodes CDR1 LGHNA and CDR2 YNFKEQ. Losses at the gene ends were 4 bases for V and 0 bases for J; bases not matched to a gene: 5. The CDR3 consists of 18 residues. CDR3 region: CASSRTSGGAVSTDTQYF. CDR3 bases: TGTGCCAGCAGCCGGACTAGCGGGGGGGCGGTCAGCACAGATACGCAGTATTTT.

This clonotype appeared a few times. V and J are TRBV5-1 and TRBJ2-6; D uncertain. This CDR3 has 14 amino acids. Germline values: CDR1 SGHRS, CDR2 YFSETQ. With 1 base removed from V and 2 bases from J, the gap between germline ends came to 4 bases. The DNA of the CDR3 is TGCGCCAGCAGCTTGACGGCTGGGGCCAACGTCCTGACTTTC. As protein: CASSLTAGANVLTF.

In its sample, this clonotype is medium-sized (0.01 to 0.1%). This sequence joins TRBV4-3 and TRBJ2-1; 12 positions agree with TRBD2. With V trimmed by 0 bases and J by 6 bases, 6 bases remained unmatched. CDR3 length: 17 residues. The germline V gene encodes CDR1 LGHNA and CDR2 YSLEER. The CDR3 loop is CASSQDWRLAGANEQFF. CDR3 coding DNA: TGCGCCAGCAGCCAAGATTGGAGACTAGCGGGAGCCAATGAGCAGTTCTTC.

This chain links TRBV5-1 with TRBJ1-1; weak D call: TRBD1 (6 bases). V dropped 2 bases and J dropped 4 bases, with 9 bases sitting between them. The CDR3 consists of 13 residues. Germline V gene lookup returns CDR1 SGHRS and CDR2 YFSETQ. The CDR3 loop is CASSFGQTTEAFF. CDR3 sequence (DNA): TGCGCCAGCAGCTTCGGACAGACCACTGAAGCTTTCTTT.

The table lists this clonotype with many counts. This rearrangement joins TRBV20-1 to TRBJ1-2; D gene ambiguous. Germline CDR1 is DFQATT and CDR2 is SNEGSKA (reference sequence). V was trimmed by 3 bases and J by 3 bases, leaving 5 bases between them. This CDR3 has 11 residues. DNA for the CDR3: TGCAGTGCTAGGCCAGACTATGGCTACACCTTC. Protein product: CSARPDYGYTF.

This rearrangement joins TRBV18 to TRBJ1-1; TRBD1 aligns across 10 bases. Trimming took 0 bases from V and 4 from J; bases not matched to a gene: 8. Germline CDR1 and CDR2: KGHSH and LQKENI. CDR3 size: 17 residues. CDR3 in DNA: TGTGCCAGCTCACCACCGCGGGGGACAGGGGAAGGCACTGAAGCTTTCTTT. Its protein is CASSPPRGTGEGTEAFF.

As to this clonotype: It may be a read error: a sequence one base away is much more abundant. This chain links TRBV9 with TRBJ2-1, with 9 bases matching TRBD2. The CDR3 is made up of 15 amino acids. Looked up from germline, CDR1 is SGDLS and CDR2 is YYNGEE. CDR3 in amino acids: CASSVGTSFYNEQLF. The CDR3 coding sequence is TGTGCCAGCAGCGTTGGGACTAGCTTTTACAATGAGCAGCTCTTC.

This clonotype was counted ten times or more. The rearrangement uses TRBV27 and TRBJ2-1; D unresolved. Trimming took off 6 bases at V and 1 base at J, with 10 bases between the two ends. CDR1 and CDR2 from the germline V gene are MNHEY and SMNVEV (reference sequence). The CDR3 is made up of 14 amino acids. The CDR3 DNA is TGTGCCAGCAGCGTCATATCATCCTACAATGAGCAGTTCTTC. Its translation is CASSVISSYNEQFF.

This clonotype has more than one count but fewer than ten. This sequence joins TRBV15 and TRBJ2-7; D ambiguous. Germline V CDR1 and CDR2: LNHNV, YYDKDF (reference sequence). CDR3 length: 15 residues. V was cut by 5 bases and J by 2 bases, with 16 bases left in between. DNA for the CDR3: TGTGCCACCAGCGGAAGTCGTGGGGAAGCCTACGAGCAGTACTTC. Its protein product is CATSGSRGEAYEQYF.

CDR3 protein: CASSYWDRGTDEQFF. For the CDR3, the DNA is TGTGCCAGCAGTTACTGGGACAGGGGAACCGATGAGCAGTTCTTC. The V and J genes are TRBV6-6 and TRBJ2-1, with 10 bases fitting TRBD1. V was clipped by 1 base and J by 8 bases; unmatched bases: 5. Germline-derived CDR1 and CDR2 are MNHNY and SVGAGI (reference sequence). The CDR3 contains 15 residues.

In this sample, this clonotype turned up many times. V usage is TRBV6-5 and J usage is TRBJ2-7; 8 bases line up with TRBD1. This CDR3 has 14 amino acids. The V gene's germline CDR1 is MNHEY and CDR2 SVGAGI. V shed 6 bases, J shed 2 bases, and the junction held 6 bases outside the gene matches. CDR3 in amino acids: CASRTGTGAYEQYF. CDR3 nucleotides: TGTGCCAGCAGAACCGGGACAGGAGCCTACGAGCAGTACTTC.

There are a few counts of this clonotype. The genes are TRBV27 and TRBJ1-1; the D is unclear. V was shortened by 5 bases and J by 5 bases, with 6 bases between the two germline ends. The CDR3 extends over 11 amino acids. Germline V gene lookup returns CDR1 MNHEY and CDR2 SMNVEV (reference sequence). The DNA of the CDR3 is TGTGCCAGCAGTATAGGGACTGAAGCTTTCTTT. Translation: CASSIGTEAFF.

V usage is TRBV29-1 and J usage is TRBJ2-5; 9 bases match TRBD2. The CDR3 sequence is 16 residues long. The J segment lost 4 bases and the V segment lost 3 bases, leaving 12 bases of the junction unmatched. Germline CDR1 is SQVTM and CDR2 is ANQGSEA. The CDR3 region has the DNA TGCAGCGTTGACGGGGTTAGCGGGGGCGACCGAGAGACCCAGTACTTC. Protein sequence: CSVDGVSGGDRETQYF.

This chain joins TRBV3-1 and TRBJ2-2; D remains ambiguous. The V end lost 6 bases, the J end lost 0 bases, and 8 bases lay between the germline ends. The CDR3 is 14 amino acids. From germline, CDR1 is LGHDT and CDR2 YNNKEL (reference sequence). CDR3 sequence: CASRDVSNTGELFF. The CDR3 DNA reads TGTGCCAGCAGGGATGTTTCGAACACCGGGGAGCTGTTTTTT.

As for this clonotype: The junction departs from germline at one end; a sequencing error may be responsible. The V gene is TRBV28, the J gene TRBJ1-4, with 7 bases that match TRBD1. The V gene's germline CDR1 is MDHEN and CDR2 SYDVKM. The CDR3 sequence is 17 residues long. CDR3 in amino acids: CASSADRNRATNEKRFF. The CDR3 nucleotides are TGTGCCAGCAGTGCGGACAGGAATAGAGCAACTAATGAAAAACGGTTTTTT.

This clonotype was observed many times. The chain employs TRBV6-1 and TRBJ2-5; D remains unclear. CDR1 is MNHNS and CDR2 is SASEGT in the germline V gene. Trimming removed 7 bases from V and 2 bases from J, with 11 bases in between. The CDR3 is 13 amino acids. Here the CDR3 DNA reads TGTGCCAGCAACCCCGTTGTGCAAGAGACCCAGTACTTC. It codes for CASNPVVQETQYF.

Turning to this clonotype: Compared with germline, one end of the junction differs, possibly owing to a read error. This rearrangement joins TRBV4-1 to TRBJ2-2; tentatively, D is TRBD1 (6 bases). In germline, CDR1 is MGHRA, CDR2 YSYEKL. The CDR3 spans 18 residues. The CDR3 coding sequence is TGCGCCAGCAGCCACCTAGGACAGAAGCACTCGAACACCGGGGAGCCGTCTTTT. It translates to CASSHLGQKHSNTGEPSF.

This clonotype was seen a handful of times. The CDR3 is CASSEAGQGAREQFF. As DNA, the CDR3 is TGTGCCAGCAGTGAAGCAGGACAGGGGGCTAGGGAGCAGTTCTTC. The chain carries TRBV6-1 and TRBJ2-1; 11 bases agree with TRBD1. The CDR3 sequence is 15 residues long. Per the germline V gene, CDR1 is MNHNS and CDR2 is SASEGT. The ends lost 0 bases at V and 10 bases at J; junction bases unmatched: 5.

This clonotype was picked up many times. The chain uses TRBV10-3 and TRBJ2-1, with TRBD2 as a possible D gene (5 bases). The germline V gene has CDR1 ENHRY and CDR2 SYGVKD. The CDR3 consists of 14 residues. Deletions cut 4 bases from V and 7 bases from J, with 14 bases between. CDR3 sequence reads: CAISGAVSGNEQFF. The DNA for the CDR3 is TGTGCCATCAGTGGGGCCGTTTCGGGGAATGAGCAGTTCTTC.

The V and J genes are TRBV3-1 and TRBJ1-1; D may be TRBD1 (6 bases). The CDR3 spans 13 residues. Per the germline V gene, CDR1 is LGHDT and CDR2 is YNNKEL (reference sequence). V lost 1 base and J 10 bases, leaving 13 bases between the germline ends. Here the CDR3 DNA reads TGTGCCAGCAGCCAAGCCTGGGGGCTAGCAGCTTTCTTT. This sequence encodes CASSQAWGLAAFF.

The gene calls are TRBV28 and TRBJ2-3, with a weak D call TRBD2 (5 bases). Deletions cut 4 bases from V and 3 bases from J, with 17 bases between. Germline assignment: CDR1 MDHEN and CDR2 SYDVKM. The CDR3 spans 16 residues. This CDR3 reads CASSYSFGSYTDTQYF. DNA for the CDR3: TGTGCCAGCAGTTATTCTTTTGGGAGTTATACAGATACGCAGTATTTT. The full variable domain, completed using reference TRBV28 and TRBJ2-3, is DVKVTQSSRYLVKRTGEKVFLECVQDMDHENMFWYRQDPGLGLRLIYFSYDVKMKEKGDIPEGYSVSREKKERFSLILESASTNQTSMYLCASSYSFGSYTDTQYFGPGTRLTVL.

As concerns this clonotype: Since a much larger clone is just one base distant, this may be a read error. This chain uses TRBV7-9 with TRBJ2-7; D is uncertain. This CDR3 spans 17 amino acids. Per the germline V gene, CDR1 is SEHNR and CDR2 is FQNEAQ (reference sequence). The CDR3 sequence: CASGLEAVVGVLYEQYF. CDR3 DNA sequence: TGTGCCAGCGGCTTAGAAGCAGTAGTTGGCGTCCTCTACGAGCAGTACTTC.

The chain couples TRBV7-3 to TRBJ2-1; a possible D gene is TRBD2 (6 bases). The CDR3 contains 14 residues. Trimming took 11 bases from V and 2 from J, leaving 16 bases between them. Germline loops: CDR1 SGHTA, CDR2 FQGTGA. The CDR3 DNA follows: TGTGCCGGAAGTGGGCGGGAAACCTACAATGAGCAGTTCTTC. Its protein product is CAGSGRETYNEQFF.